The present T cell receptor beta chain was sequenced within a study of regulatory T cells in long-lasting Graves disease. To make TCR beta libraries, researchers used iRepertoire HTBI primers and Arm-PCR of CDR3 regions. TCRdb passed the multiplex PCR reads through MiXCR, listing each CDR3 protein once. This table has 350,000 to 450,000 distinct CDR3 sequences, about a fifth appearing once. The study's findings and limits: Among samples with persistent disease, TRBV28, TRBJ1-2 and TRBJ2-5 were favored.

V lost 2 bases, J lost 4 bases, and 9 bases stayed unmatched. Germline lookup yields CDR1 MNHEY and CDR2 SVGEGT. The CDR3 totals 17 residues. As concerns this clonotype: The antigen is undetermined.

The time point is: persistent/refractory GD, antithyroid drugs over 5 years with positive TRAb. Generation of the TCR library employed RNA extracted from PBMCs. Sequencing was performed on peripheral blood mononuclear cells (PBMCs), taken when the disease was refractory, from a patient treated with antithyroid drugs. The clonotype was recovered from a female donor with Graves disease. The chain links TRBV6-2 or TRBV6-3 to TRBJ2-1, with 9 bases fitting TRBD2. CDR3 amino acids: CASSYSVVLAGYNEQFF. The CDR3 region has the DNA TGTGCCAGCAGTTACAGTGTGGTACTAGCGGGTTACAATGAGCAGTTCTTC.